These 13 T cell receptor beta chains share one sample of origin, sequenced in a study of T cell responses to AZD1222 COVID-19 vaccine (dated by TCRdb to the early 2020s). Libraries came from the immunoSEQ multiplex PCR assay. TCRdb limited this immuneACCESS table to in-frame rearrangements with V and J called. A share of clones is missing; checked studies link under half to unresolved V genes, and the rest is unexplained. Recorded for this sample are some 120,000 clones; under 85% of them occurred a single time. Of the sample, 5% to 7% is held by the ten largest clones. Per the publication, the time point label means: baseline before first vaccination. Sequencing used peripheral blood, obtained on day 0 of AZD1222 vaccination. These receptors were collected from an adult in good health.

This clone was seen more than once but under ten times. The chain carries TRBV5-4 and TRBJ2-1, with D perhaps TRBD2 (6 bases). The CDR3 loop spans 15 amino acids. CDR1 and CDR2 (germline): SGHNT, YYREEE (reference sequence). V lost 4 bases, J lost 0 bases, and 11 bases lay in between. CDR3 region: CASSPAGRSYNEQFF. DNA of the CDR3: TGTGCCAGCAGCCCAGCGGGCCGCTCCTACAATGAGCAGTTCTTC.

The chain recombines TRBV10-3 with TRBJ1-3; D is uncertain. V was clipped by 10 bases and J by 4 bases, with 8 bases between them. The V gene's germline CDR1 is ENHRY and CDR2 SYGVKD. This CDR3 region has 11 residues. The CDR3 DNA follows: TGTGCCAGCCTGTCGGGAAACACCATATATTTT. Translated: CASLSGNTIYF.

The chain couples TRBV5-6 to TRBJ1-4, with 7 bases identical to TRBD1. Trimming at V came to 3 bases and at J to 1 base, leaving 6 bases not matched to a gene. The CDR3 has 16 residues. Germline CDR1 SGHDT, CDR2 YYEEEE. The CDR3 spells CASSSAGTVTNEKLFF. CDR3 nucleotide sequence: TGTGCCAGCAGCTCCGCGGGGACAGTAACTAATGAAAAACTGTTTTTT.

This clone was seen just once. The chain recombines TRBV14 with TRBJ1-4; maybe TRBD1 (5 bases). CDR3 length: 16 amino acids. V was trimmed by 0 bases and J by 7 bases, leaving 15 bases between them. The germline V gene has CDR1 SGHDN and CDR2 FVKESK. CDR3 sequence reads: CASSQDAPGGVEKLFF. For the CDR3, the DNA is TGTGCCAGCAGCCAAGATGCCCCCGGGGGTGTTGAAAAACTGTTTTTT. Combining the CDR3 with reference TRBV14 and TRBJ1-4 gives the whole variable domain EAGVTQFPSHSVIEKGQTVTLRCDPISGHDNLYWYRRVMGKEIKFLLHFVKESKQDESGMPNNRFLAERTGGTYSTLKVQPAELEDSGVYFCASSQDAPGGVEKLFFGSGTQLSVL.

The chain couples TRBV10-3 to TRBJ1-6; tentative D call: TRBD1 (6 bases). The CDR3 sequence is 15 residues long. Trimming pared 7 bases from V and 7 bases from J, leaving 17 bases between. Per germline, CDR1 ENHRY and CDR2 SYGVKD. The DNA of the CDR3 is TGTGCCATCAAGATTGGGGGCTTTGGAAATTCACCCCTCCACTTT. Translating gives CAIKIGGFGNSPLHF.

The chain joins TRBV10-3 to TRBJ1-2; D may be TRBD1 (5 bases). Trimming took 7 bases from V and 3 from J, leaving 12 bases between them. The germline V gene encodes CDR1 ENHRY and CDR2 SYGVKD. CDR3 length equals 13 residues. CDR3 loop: CAITDTGYYGYTF. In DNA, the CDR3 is TGTGCCATCACCGATACAGGATACTATGGCTACACCTTC.

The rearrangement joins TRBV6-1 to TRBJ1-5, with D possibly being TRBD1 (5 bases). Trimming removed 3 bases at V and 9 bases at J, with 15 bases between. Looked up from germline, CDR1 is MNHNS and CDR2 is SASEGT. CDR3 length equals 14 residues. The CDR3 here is CASSDIDRIRPQHF. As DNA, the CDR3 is TGTGCCAGCAGTGACATTGACAGAATCAGGCCCCAGCATTTT.

The CDR3 DNA reads TGTGCCAGCAGCTTTTCCACCCGGGACAGGGCCCCCTACGAGCAGTACTTC. Protein: CASSFSTRDRAPYEQYF. V gene TRBV7-8 combines with J gene TRBJ2-7, with 9 nucleotides matching TRBD1. Germline loops: CDR1 SGHVS, CDR2 FQNEAQ. V trimming: 3 bases; J trimming: 2 bases; junction bases outside the gene matches: 11. The CDR3 loop spans 17 amino acids.

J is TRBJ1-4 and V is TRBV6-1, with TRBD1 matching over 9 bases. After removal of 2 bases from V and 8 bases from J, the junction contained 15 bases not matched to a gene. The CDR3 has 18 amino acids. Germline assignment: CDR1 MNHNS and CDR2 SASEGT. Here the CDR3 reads CASSELGTGNSAREKLFF. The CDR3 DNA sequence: TGTGCCAGCAGTGAACTCGGGACAGGGAATTCGGCCCGCGAAAAACTGTTTTTT.

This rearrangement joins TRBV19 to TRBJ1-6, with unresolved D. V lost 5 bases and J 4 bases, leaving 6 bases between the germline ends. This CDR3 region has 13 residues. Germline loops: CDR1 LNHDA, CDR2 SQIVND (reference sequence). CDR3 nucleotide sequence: TGTGCCAGTAGTTCACGGTATAATTCACCCCTCCACTTT. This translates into CASSSRYNSPLHF.

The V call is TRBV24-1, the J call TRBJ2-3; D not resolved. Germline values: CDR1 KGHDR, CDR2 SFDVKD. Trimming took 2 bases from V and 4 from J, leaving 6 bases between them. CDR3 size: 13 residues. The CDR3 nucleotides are TGTGCCACCAGTGATTCTGTCCCAGATACGCAGTATTTT. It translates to CATSDSVPDTQYF.

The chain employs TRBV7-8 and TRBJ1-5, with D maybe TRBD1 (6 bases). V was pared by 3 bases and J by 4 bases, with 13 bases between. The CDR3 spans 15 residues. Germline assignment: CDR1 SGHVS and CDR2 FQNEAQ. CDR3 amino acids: CASSFPSGVNQPQHF. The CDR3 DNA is TGTGCCAGCAGCTTCCCCTCAGGGGTGAATCAGCCCCAGCATTTT.

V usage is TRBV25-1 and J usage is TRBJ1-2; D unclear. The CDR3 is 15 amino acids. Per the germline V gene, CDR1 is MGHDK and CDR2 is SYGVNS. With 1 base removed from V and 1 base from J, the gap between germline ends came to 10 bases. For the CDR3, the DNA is TGTGCCAGCAGTGAATTTTTGAGGGATAACTATGGCTACACCTTC. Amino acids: CASSEFLRDNYGYTF.